Below are 20 T cell receptor beta chains sequenced from a single sample in a study of early stage breast cancer tumors. The repertoire was sequenced with immunoSEQ multiplex PCR; TCRdb's copy has only in-frame clones and lacks some. The sample lists 25,000 to 30,000 clones, 72% seen once, with around a third in the top ten. The sample was blood. Receptors originate from a person aged 45 to 59 with breast cancer.

The chain is built from TRBV7-9 and TRBJ1-2; possible D gene TRBD1, 5 bases. This CDR3 has 12 residues. Germline V gene data show CDR1 as SEHNR and CDR2 as FQNEAQ (reference sequence). Trimming left V 5 bases short and J 4 bases short, with 8 bases between. The DNA of the CDR3 is TGTGCCAGCAGCGGTGACAGCTATGGCTACACCTTC. Translating it yields CASSGDSYGYTF.

This clone was seen only a few times. This sequence joins TRBV14 and TRBJ1-1, with unresolved D. The V end lost 0 bases, the J end lost 3 bases, and 2 bases lay between the germline ends. This CDR3 is 12 amino acids long. Germline V CDR1 and CDR2: SGHDN, FVKESK. The CDR3 DNA follows: TGTGCCAGCAGCCAAGAGGACACTGAAGCTTTCTTT. Residues: CASSQEDTEAFF.

This sequence joins TRBV6-1 and TRBJ2-7; 7 bases align to TRBD2. The CDR3 runs 14 residues. The V gene's germline CDR1 is MNHNS and CDR2 SASEGT. Losses at the gene ends were 6 bases for V and 6 bases for J; bases not matched to a gene: 11. CDR3 sequence reads: CASSGLAGEAEQYF. CDR3 bases: TGTGCCAGCAGCGGACTCGCGGGAGAGGCCGAGCAGTACTTC.

This clone was observed a single time. V and J are TRBV5-1 and TRBJ1-4; 7 bases are a match to TRBD1. Germline V gives CDR1 SGHRS, CDR2 YFSETQ. CDR3 length: 17 amino acids. The V segment lost 0 bases and the J segment 1 base; nucleotides outside the gene matches: 6. The CDR3 loop reads CASSLGTGEGTNEKLFF. Written as DNA, the CDR3 is TGCGCCAGCAGCTTGGGAACAGGGGAGGGAACTAATGAAAAACTGTTTTTT. Drawing the rest from reference TRBV5-1 and TRBJ1-4, the complete variable domain is KAGVTQTPRYLIKTRGQQVTLSCSPISGHRSVSWYQQTPGQGLQFLFEYFSETQRNKGNFPGRFSGRQFSNSRSEMNVSTLELGDSALYLCASSLGTGEGTNEKLFFGSGTQLSVL.

This clone was counted a few times. This rearrangement joins TRBV5-6 to TRBJ1-4; D is unclear. This CDR3 contains 13 residues. Trimming stripped 2 bases from V and 7 bases from J, with 9 bases between. Per the germline V gene, CDR1 is SGHDT and CDR2 is YYEEEE. The CDR3 reads CASSLFLGEKLFF. The CDR3 nucleotides are TGTGCCAGCAGCTTATTTCTAGGTGAAAAACTGTTTTTT.

This clone has a handful of counts. V is TRBV19 and J is TRBJ2-7; D ambiguous. The ends were cut back, 1 base at V and 7 bases at J, with 14 bases in the middle. Looked up from germline, CDR1 is LNHDA and CDR2 is SQIVND (reference sequence). The CDR3 sequence is 14 residues long. In nucleotides, the CDR3 is TGTGCCAGTAGTATAGGTCCCCTCATGGGAGAGCAGTACTTC. The encoded protein is CASSIGPLMGEQYF. The variable domain in full, completed from reference TRBV19 and TRBJ2-7, reads DGGITQSPKYLFRKEGQNVTLSCEQNLNHDAMYWYRQDPGQGLRLIYYSQIVNDFQKGDIAEGYSVSREKKESFPLTVTSAQKNPTAFYLCASSIGPLMGEQYFGPGTRLTVT.

This clone was counted between two and nine times. CDR3 coding DNA: TGTGCCAGCAGCACCGGGACAGGGGGTTGGGATGAGCAGTTCTTC. Translation gives CASSTGTGGWDEQFF. V gene TRBV5-8 combines with J gene TRBJ2-1, with 11 bases fitting TRBD1. Germline CDR1 and CDR2: SGHTS and YDEGEE. The ends lost 4 bases at V and 8 bases at J; junction bases unmatched: 8. The length of the CDR3 is 15 residues.

V is TRBV28 and J is TRBJ1-1, with D unclear. V dropped 5 bases and J dropped 11 bases, with 15 bases sitting between them. The CDR3 is 12 amino acids. Germline assignment: CDR1 MDHEN and CDR2 SYDVKM. CDR3 in DNA: TGTGCCAGCAGTGACCGGGCATACTGGGCTTTCTTT. Its protein product is CASSDRAYWAFF.

This clone appeared a few times. Other DNA sequences in this sample translate to the same CDR3. The gene calls are TRBV5-1 and TRBJ2-5, with TRBD1 matching over 8 bases. CDR1 is SGHRS and CDR2 is YFSETQ in the germline V gene. The CDR3 has 15 amino acids. V was pared by 4 bases and J by 2 bases, with 7 bases of the junction left unmatched. The CDR3 DNA sequence: TGCGCCAGCAGCCCGGACAGGGTCGGTCAAGAGACCCAGTACTTC. This sequence encodes CASSPDRVGQETQYF.

V and J are TRBV7-8 and TRBJ1-2; no firm D call. CDR3 size: 15 residues. Germline CDR1 reads SGHVS; CDR2 reads FQNEAQ. The germline V and J ends were trimmed by 2 bases and 3 bases, with 13 bases remaining between them. The CDR3 sequence: CASSLSFGGDYGYTF. The CDR3 bases are TGTGCCAGCAGCTTATCCTTCGGCGGGGACTATGGCTACACCTTC.

For this clone: At the DNA level, this CDR3 is encoded by other sequences in the same sample as well. This sequence joins TRBV19 and TRBJ1-1; the D gene is possibly TRBD1 (5 bases). CDR1 and CDR2 from the germline V gene are LNHDA and SQIVND (reference sequence). The V end was cut by 3 bases, the J end by 1 base, with 6 bases between. This CDR3 comprises 13 residues. Here the CDR3 reads CASSMGRNTEAFF. CDR3 sequence (DNA): TGTGCCAGTAGTATGGGGCGGAACACTGAAGCTTTCTTT.

The chain couples TRBV2 to TRBJ2-2, with TRBD2 matching over 10 bases. Per the germline V gene, CDR1 is SNHLY and CDR2 is FYNNEI. Trimming took 11 bases from V and 4 from J; bases not matched to a gene: 16. The CDR3 totals 17 residues. The CDR3 protein is CAFKGGLAGAGTGELFF. CDR3 DNA: TGTGCCTTCAAAGGGGGTCTAGCGGGAGCCGGCACCGGGGAGCTGTTTTTT.

This clone showed up just a few times. J is TRBJ1-3 and V is TRBV5-8; TRBD1 is a possible D gene (6 bases). There are 13 residues in the CDR3. Trimming removed 2 bases at V and 8 bases at J, with 11 bases between. Germline values: CDR1 SGHTS, CDR2 YDEGEE. The CDR3 sequence is CASSFRGEDTIYF. The DNA of the CDR3 is TGTGCCAGCAGCTTCAGGGGAGAGGACACCATATATTTT.

The chain employs TRBV14 and TRBJ2-7, with unresolved D. The germline V gene has CDR1 SGHDN and CDR2 FVKESK. This CDR3 is 14 amino acids long. V was shortened by 0 bases and J by 7 bases, with 13 bases between the two germline ends. CDR3 in DNA: TGTGCCAGCAGCCAAGAGAACCGTAGGTGGGAGCAGTACTTC. Translation gives CASSQENRRWEQYF. Full variable domain (rest looked up from reference TRBV14 and TRBJ2-7): EAGVTQFPSHSVIEKGQTVTLRCDPISGHDNLYWYRRVMGKEIKFLLHFVKESKQDESGMPNNRFLAERTGGTYSTLKVQPAELEDSGVYFCASSQENRRWEQYFGPGTRLTVT.

The rearrangement uses TRBV5-1 and TRBJ1-2, with D uncertain. Per germline, CDR1 SGHRS and CDR2 YFSETQ. Trimming removed 2 bases at V and 4 bases at J, with 12 bases between. The CDR3 extends over 14 amino acids. The CDR3 loop reads CASSLGPNSYGYTF. CDR3 DNA: TGCGCCAGCAGCTTAGGACCGAATTCCTATGGCTACACCTTC. Based on the CDR3 plus reference TRBV5-1 and TRBJ1-2, the full variable domain is KAGVTQTPRYLIKTRGQQVTLSCSPISGHRSVSWYQQTPGQGLQFLFEYFSETQRNKGNFPGRFSGRQFSNSRSEMNVSTLELGDSALYLCASSLGPNSYGYTFGSGTRLTVV.

The rearrangement links TRBV23-1 to TRBJ2-1; 16 bases align to TRBD2. TRBV23-1 is noted as an ORF with a role that remains uncertain. V shed 1 base and J 7 bases; nucleotides not matched to a gene: 13. There are 20 residues in the CDR3. The CDR3 reads CASSQLGLAGGPVLKNEQFF. The CDR3 DNA reads as TGCGCCAGCAGTCAATTGGGACTAGCGGGAGGGCCGGTCTTGAAAAATGAGCAGTTCTTC.

The chain links TRBV29-1 to TRBJ1-2; TRBD1 agrees at 9 bases. Unmatched junction bases numbered 7, after V lost 6 bases and J lost 5 bases. CDR3 length equals 13 residues. The V gene's germline CDR1 is SQVTM and CDR2 ANQGSEA. The DNA of the CDR3 is TGCAGCGTCGGGGCGACAGGGGGGTATGGCTACACCTTC. As protein: CSVGATGGYGYTF.

This clone was counted once. The V call is TRBV5-1, the J call TRBJ1-4; 10 positions match TRBD1. Germline loops: CDR1 SGHRS, CDR2 YFSETQ. This CDR3 is built from 18 residues. J gave up 0 bases and V 4 bases, and 9 bases lay outside the gene matches. CDR3 in DNA: TGCGCCAGCAGCCCACAAGGACAGGGGGGCGCAACTAATGAAAAACTGTTTTTT. This translates into CASSPQGQGGATNEKLFF.

The chain has TRBV27 and TRBJ1-1; no clear D. The ends were cut back, 8 bases at V and 0 bases at J, with 10 bases in the middle. Germline CDR1 reads MNHEY; CDR2 reads SMNVEV (reference sequence). The CDR3 contains 13 residues. The CDR3: CASRKDLNTEAFF. The CDR3 DNA sequence: TGTGCCAGCCGAAAAGATTTGAACACTGAAGCTTTCTTT.

The CDR3 DNA follows: TGTGCCAGCAGCCTTACTCGGTGGGGCGGGGACTCAAGACCCTACAATGAGCAGTTCTTC. It encodes CASSLTRWGGDSRPYNEQFF. The rearrangement uses TRBV14 and TRBJ2-1, with D possibly TRBD2 on 6 matching bases. V shed 4 bases and J shed 2 bases, with 27 bases lying between them. The CDR3 is 20 residues long. The V gene's germline CDR1 is SGHDN and CDR2 FVKESK.